This TCR beta chain was retrieved from a study of blood T cell repertoires in COVID-19. About the research overall: In Cohort 3, a recovered donor had either two negative PCRs, clearance, or symptom resolution. PBMCs, B-cell-depleted T cells, or T cells provided the cDNA or gDNA that made up the material.

Residents of about two dozen US areas, aged roughly 18 to 89 years, made up the participants. Participant-given clinical history determined each cohort assignment. Method: immunoSEQ multiplex PCR; TCRdb's copy keeps in-frame clones and lacks some. The table shows roughly 210,000 clones, with over 75% occurring only once. The sequence derives from a man aged 30 to 45 in a cohort exposed to, infected with or recovered from COVID-19 (not recorded which). Sample: PBMCs or T cells enriched from blood (not recorded which).

The CDR3 protein is CASSPGGFGYTF. In nucleotides, the CDR3 is TGTGCCAGCAGTCCTGGGGGGTTTGGCTACACCTTC. The gene calls are TRBV12-3 or TRBV12-4 and TRBJ1-2; D might be TRBD1 (5 bases). Trimming removed 5 bases from V and 7 bases from J, with 11 bases in between. The CDR3 has 12 residues.